This T cell receptor (beta chain) was sequenced in a study of cytomegalovirus exposure and HLA in healthy donors. Regarding the study as a whole: Excluded were some V segments that proved indistinguishable, including TRBV6-2 and TRBV6-3. Among the most significant clusters, several appeared linked to common viral pathogens in a later analysis. Per a later analysis, HLA-associated TCR beta chains showed more clonal expansion than other, equally common TCR beta chains.

The PCR contained 60 Vbeta and 13 Jbeta primers. The assay was immunoSEQ multiplex PCR, and TCRdb's table has in-frame clones only and misses some. This sample has around 72,000 clones, with 60% to 75% found just once. At sampling all donors were nominally healthy, likely with unrecorded immune exposures. Of note for this clone: Its antigen is unidentified.

V was cut by 0 bases and J by 2 bases, with 9 bases left in between. From germline, CDR1 is MNHEY and CDR2 SVGAGI. The CDR3 consists of 15 residues. The receptor's source is a man in his forties in good health and CMV-seropositive. This chain links TRBV6-5 with TRBJ2-3; D unclear. Sample: PBMCs. In DNA, the CDR3 is TGTGCCAGCAGTTACTCGTTGTCAATCACAGATACGCAGTATTTT. This encodes CASSYSLSITDTQYF.